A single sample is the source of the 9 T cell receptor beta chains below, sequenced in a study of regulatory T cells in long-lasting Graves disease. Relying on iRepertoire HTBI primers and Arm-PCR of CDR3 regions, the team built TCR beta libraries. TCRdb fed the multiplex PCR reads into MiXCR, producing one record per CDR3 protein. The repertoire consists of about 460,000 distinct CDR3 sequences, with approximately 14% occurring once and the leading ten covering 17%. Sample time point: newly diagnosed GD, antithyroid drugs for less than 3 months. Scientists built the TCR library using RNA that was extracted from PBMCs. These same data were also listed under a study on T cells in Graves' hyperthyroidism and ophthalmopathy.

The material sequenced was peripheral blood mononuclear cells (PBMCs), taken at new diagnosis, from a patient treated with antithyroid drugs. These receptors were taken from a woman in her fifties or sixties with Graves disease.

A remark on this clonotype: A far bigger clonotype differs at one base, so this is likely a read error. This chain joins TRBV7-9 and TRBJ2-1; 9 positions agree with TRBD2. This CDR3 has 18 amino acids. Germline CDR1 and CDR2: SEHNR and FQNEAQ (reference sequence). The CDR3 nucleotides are TGTGCCAGCAGTTTTGAACTAGCGGGCATGGCGCTGCCTAATGAGCGGTTCTTC. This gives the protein CASSFELAGMALPNERFF.

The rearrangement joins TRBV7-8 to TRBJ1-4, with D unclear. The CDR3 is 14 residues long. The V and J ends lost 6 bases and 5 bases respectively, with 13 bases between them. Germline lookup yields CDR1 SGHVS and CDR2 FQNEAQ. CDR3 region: CASSPALGNEKLFF. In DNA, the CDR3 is TGTGCCAGCAGTCCTGCCTTGGGGAATGAAAAACTGTTTTTT.

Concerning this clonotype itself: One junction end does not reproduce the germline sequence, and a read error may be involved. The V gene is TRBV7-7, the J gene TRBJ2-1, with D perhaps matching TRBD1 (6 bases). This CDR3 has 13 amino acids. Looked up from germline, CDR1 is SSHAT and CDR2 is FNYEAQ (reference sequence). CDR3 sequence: CASRPDRYNEQFF. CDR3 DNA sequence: TGTGCTAGCAGACCCGACAGGTACAATGAGCAGTTCTTC.

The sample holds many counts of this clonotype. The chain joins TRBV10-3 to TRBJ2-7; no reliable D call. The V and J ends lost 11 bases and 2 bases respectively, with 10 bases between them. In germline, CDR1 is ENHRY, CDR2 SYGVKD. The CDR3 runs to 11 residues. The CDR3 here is CASGLTYEQYF. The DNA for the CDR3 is TGTGCCTCCGGGCTTACCTACGAGCAGTACTTC.

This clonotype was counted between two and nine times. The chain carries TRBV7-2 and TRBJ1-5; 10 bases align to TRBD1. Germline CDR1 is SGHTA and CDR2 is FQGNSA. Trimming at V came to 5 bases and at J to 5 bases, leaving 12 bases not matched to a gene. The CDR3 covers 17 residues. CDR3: CASSPLPTGGLDQPQHF. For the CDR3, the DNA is TGTGCCAGCAGCCCCCTCCCGACAGGGGGCTTAGATCAGCCCCAGCATTTT.

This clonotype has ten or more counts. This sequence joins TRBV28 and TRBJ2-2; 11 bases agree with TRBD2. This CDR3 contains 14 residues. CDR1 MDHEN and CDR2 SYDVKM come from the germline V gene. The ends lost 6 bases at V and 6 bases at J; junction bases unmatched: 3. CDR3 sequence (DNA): TGTGCCAGCAGCGCACTAGCGGGGGCCGGGGAGCTGTTTTTT. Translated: CASSALAGAGELFF.

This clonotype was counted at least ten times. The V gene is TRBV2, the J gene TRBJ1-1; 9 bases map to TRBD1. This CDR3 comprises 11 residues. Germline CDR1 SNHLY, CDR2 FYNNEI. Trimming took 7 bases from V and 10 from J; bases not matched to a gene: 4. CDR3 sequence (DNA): TGTGCCAGCAAAGCGGACAGGGGAGCTTTCTTT. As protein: CASKADRGAFF.

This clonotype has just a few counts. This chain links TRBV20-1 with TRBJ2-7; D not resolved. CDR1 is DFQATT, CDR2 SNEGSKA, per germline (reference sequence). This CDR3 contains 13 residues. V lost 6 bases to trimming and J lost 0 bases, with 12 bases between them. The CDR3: CSAVSLLSYEQYF. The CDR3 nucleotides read TGCAGTGCAGTGTCACTCCTCTCCTACGAGCAGTACTTC.

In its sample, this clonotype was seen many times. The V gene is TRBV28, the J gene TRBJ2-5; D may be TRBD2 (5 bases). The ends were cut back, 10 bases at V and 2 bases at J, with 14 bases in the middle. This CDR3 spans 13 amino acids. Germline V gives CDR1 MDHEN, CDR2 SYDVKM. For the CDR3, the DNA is TGTGCCATGCAACGCGGGCCACAAGAGACCCAGTACTTC. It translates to CAMQRGPQETQYF.